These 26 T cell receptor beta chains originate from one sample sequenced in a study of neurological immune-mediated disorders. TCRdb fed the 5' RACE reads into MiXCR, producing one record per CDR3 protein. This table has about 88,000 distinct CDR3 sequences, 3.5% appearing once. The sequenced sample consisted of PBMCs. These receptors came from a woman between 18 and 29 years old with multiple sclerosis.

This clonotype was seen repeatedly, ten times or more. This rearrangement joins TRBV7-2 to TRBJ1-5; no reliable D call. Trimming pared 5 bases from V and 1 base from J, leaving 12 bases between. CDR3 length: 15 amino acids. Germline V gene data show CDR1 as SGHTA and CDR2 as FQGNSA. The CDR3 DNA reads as TGTGCCAGCAGCCCTGCCCCGGGGAGCAATCAGCCCCAGCATTTT. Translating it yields CASSPAPGSNQPQHF.

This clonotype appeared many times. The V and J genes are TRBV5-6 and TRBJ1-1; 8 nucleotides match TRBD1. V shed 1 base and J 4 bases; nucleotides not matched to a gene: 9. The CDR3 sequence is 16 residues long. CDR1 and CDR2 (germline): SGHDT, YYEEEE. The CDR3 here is CASSLSSGGYFTEAFF. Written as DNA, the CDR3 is TGTGCCAGCAGCTTGTCGTCAGGGGGCTATTTCACTGAAGCTTTCTTT.

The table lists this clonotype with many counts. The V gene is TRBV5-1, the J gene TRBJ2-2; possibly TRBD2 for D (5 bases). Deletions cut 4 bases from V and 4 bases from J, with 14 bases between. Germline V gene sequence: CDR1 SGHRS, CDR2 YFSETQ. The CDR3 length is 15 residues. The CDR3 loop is CASSRDGPVTGELFF. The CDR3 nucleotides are TGCGCCAGCAGCCGGGATGGTCCTGTCACCGGGGAGCTGTTTTTT.

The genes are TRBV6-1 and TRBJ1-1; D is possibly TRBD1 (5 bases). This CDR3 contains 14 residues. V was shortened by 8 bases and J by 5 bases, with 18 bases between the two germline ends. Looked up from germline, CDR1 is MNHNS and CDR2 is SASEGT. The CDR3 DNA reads TGTGCCAGCGGGGAGTGGGGCCAGCAAACTGAAGCTTTCTTT. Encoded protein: CASGEWGQQTEAFF.

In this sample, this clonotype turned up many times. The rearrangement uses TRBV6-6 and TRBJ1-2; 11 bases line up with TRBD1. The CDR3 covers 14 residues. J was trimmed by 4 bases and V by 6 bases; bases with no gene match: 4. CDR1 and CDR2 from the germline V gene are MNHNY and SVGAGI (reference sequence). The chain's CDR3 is CASRLDRGPYGYTF. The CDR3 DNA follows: TGTGCCAGCAGACTGGACAGGGGGCCCTATGGCTACACCTTC.

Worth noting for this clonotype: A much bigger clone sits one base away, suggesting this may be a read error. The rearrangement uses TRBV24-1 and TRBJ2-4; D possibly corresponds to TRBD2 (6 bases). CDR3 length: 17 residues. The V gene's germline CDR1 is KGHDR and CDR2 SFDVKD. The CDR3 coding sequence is TGTGCCACCAGTGACCGGGGGACTTTACTAGCCAAAAAAATTCAGTACTTC. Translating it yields CATSDRGTLLAKKIQYF.

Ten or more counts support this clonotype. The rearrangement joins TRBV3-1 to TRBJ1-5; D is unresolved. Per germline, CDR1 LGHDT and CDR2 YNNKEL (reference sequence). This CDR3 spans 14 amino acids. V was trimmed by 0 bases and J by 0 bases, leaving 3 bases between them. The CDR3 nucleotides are TGTGCCAGCAGCCAAGACCGTAGCAATCAGCCCCAGCATTTT. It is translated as CASSQDRSNQPQHF.

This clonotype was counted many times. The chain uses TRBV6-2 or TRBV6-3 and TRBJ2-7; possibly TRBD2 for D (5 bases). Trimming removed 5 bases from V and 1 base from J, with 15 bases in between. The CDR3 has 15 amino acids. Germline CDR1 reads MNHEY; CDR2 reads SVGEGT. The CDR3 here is CASSKVTSGSYEQYF. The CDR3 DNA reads TGTGCCAGCAGTAAGGTTACGAGCGGTTCCTACGAGCAGTACTTC.

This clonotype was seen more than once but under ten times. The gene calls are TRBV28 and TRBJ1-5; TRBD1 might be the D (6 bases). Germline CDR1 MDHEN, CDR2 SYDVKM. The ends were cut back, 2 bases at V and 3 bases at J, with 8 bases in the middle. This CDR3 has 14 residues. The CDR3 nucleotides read TGTGCCAGCAGTTTAACAGGGTTCAATCAGCCCCAGCATTTT. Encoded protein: CASSLTGFNQPQHF.

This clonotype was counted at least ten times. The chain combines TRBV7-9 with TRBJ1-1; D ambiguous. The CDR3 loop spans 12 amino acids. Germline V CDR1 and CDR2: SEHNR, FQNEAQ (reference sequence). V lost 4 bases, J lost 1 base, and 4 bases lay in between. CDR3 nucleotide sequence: TGTGCCAGCAGCTCTCAGAACACTGAAGCTTTCTTT. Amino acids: CASSSQNTEAFF.

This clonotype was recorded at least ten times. CDR3 bases: TGTGCCAGCAGCTTTCGTGACGGACCCAGAGACACCATATATTTT. This translates into CASSFRDGPRDTIYF. The rearrangement joins TRBV11-3 to TRBJ1-3; D gene uncertain. The CDR3 extends over 15 amino acids. Trimming took off 3 bases at V and 8 bases at J, with 17 bases between the two ends. CDR1 SGHNT and CDR2 YENEEA come from the germline V gene.

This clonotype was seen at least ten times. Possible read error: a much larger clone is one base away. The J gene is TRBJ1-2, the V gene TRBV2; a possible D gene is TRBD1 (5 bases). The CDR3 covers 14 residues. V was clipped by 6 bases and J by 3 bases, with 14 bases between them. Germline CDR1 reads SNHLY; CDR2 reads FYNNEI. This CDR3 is CASSSGKGHYGYTF. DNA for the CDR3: TGTGCCAGCAGCTCGGGAAAGGGGCACTATGGCTACACCTTC.

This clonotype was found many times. The CDR3 loop reads CASSLERGADTQYF. The CDR3 DNA reads TGTGCCAGCAGCTTGGAGAGGGGGGCAGATACGCAGTATTTT. The chain links TRBV7-7 to TRBJ2-3; D is perhaps TRBD1 or TRBD2 (6 bases each). The CDR3 consists of 14 residues. The V end lost 3 bases, the J end lost 4 bases, and 11 bases lay between the germline ends. Germline V CDR1 and CDR2: SSHAT, FNYEAQ (reference sequence).

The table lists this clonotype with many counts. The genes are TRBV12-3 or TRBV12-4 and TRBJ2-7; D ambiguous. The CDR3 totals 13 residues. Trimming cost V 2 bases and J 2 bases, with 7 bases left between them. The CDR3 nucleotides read TGTGCCAGCAGTTTAACAGTAGCCTACGAGCAGTACTTC. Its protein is CASSLTVAYEQYF.

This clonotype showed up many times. The CDR3 reads CASSGTASGELFF. Here the CDR3 DNA reads TGTGCCAGCAGTGGGACAGCGTCCGGGGAGCTGTTTTTT. This chain links TRBV6-6 with TRBJ2-2, with TRBD1 matching 7 bases. CDR1 is MNHNY and CDR2 is SVGAGI in the germline V gene (reference sequence). This CDR3 comprises 13 residues. The V and J ends lost 5 bases and 6 bases, in that order; junction bases with no gene match: 3.

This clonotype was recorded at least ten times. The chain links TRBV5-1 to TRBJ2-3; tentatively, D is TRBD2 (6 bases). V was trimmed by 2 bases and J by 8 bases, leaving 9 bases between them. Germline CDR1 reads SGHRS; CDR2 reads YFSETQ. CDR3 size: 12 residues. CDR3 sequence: CASSFETSTQYF. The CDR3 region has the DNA TGCGCCAGCAGCTTCGAGACTAGTACGCAGTATTTT.

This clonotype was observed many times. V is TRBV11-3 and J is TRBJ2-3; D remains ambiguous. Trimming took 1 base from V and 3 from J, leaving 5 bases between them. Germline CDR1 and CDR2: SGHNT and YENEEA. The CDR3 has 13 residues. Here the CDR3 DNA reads TGTGCCAGCAGCTTAGGATCAACAGATACGCAGTATTTT. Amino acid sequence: CASSLGSTDTQYF.

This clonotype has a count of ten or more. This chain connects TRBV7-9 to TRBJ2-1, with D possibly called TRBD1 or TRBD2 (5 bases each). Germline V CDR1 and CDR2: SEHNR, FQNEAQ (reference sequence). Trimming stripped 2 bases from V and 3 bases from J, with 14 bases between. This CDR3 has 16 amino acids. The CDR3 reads CASSLRAGTVYNEQFF. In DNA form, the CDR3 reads TGTGCCAGCAGCTTAAGGGCCGGGACGGTCTACAATGAGCAGTTCTTC.

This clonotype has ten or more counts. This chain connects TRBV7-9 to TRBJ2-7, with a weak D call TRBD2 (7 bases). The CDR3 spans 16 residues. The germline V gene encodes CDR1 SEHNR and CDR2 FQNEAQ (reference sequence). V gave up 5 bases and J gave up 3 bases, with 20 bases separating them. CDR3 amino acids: CASSVTGGAPDYEQYF. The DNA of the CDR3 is TGTGCCAGCAGCGTAACTGGGGGGGCCCCAGACTACGAGCAGTACTTC.

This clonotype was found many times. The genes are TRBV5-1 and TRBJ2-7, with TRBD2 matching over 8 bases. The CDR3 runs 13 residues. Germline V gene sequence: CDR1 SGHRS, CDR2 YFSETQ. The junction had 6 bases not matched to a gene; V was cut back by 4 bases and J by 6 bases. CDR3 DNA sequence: TGCGCCAGCAGCGGCGGGACTAGGGTCGAGCAGTACTTC. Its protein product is CASSGGTRVEQYF.

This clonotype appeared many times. The CDR3 DNA follows: TGTGCCAGCAGCTTAGTGGGAAATCAGCCCCAGCATTTT. The encoded protein is CASSLVGNQPQHF. V usage is TRBV7-8 and J usage is TRBJ1-5; D gene unclear. There are 13 residues in the CDR3. Germline V lookup: CDR1 SGHVS, CDR2 FQNEAQ. V gave up 1 base and J gave up 4 bases, with 5 bases separating them.

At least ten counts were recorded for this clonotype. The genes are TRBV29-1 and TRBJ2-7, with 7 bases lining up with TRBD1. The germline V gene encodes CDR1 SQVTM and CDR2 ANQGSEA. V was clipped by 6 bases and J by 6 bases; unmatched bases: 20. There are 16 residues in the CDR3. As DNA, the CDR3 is TGCAGCGTCGCCTACCGGGGACAGCTACTATCGGCCGAGCAGTACTTC. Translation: CSVAYRGQLLSAEQYF.

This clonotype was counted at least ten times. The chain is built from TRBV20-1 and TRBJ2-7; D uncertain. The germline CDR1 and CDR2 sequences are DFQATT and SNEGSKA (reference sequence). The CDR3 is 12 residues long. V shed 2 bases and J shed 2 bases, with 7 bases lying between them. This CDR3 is CSARTSTYEQYF. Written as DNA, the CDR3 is TGCAGTGCTAGAACATCAACCTACGAGCAGTACTTC.

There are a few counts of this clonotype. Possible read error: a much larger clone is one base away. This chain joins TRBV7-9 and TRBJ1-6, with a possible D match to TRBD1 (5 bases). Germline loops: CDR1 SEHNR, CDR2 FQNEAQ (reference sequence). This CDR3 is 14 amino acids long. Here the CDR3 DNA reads TGTGCCAGCAGCTTAGGGGGGAGGGATTCACCCCTCAACTTT. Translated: CASSLGGRDSPLNF.

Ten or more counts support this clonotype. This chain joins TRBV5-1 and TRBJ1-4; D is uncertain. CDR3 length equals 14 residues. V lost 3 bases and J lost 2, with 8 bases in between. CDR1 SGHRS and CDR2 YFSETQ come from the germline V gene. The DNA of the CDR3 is TGCGCCAGCAGCTATCTCGCTACTAATGAAAAACTGTTTTTT. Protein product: CASSYLATNEKLFF.

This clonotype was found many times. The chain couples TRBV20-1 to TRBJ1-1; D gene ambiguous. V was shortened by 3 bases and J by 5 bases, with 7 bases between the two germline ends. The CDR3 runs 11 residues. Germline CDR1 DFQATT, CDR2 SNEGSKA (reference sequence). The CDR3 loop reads CSASTRTEAFF. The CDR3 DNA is TGCAGTGCTAGTACCAGAACTGAAGCTTTCTTT.